This T cell receptor beta chain stems from a study of cytomegalovirus exposure and HLA in healthy donors. General observations from the study: Later analysis found that TCR beta chains associated with HLA were more clonally expanded than other, equally common chains. Previous analysis showed most TCR beta V segments were productive about 90% or about 30% of the time.

For this clone: The antigen remains undetermined.

PCR used 60 Vbeta primers and 13 Jbeta primers. Some clones are missing from TCRdb's copy, which holds only in-frame ones; the method was immunoSEQ multiplex PCR. The sample shows more than 50,000 clones, about 67% of them seen only once. V gave up 3 bases and J gave up 5 bases; unmatched junction bases: 6. CDR3 length equals 15 residues. Germline lookup yields CDR1 SGHTA and CDR2 FQGNSA. What was sequenced was PBMCs. The chain is built from TRBV7-2 and TRBJ1-5; 8 nucleotides agree with TRBD1. This TCR was recovered from a man in his forties in good health and CMV-seropositive. The CDR3 here is CASSFTAGGDQPQHF. The CDR3 DNA reads as TGTGCCAGCAGCTTCACCGCAGGGGGCGATCAGCCCCAGCATTTT.